This paragraph covers one T cell receptor beta chain sequence. What it recognizes is unknown. Terminally differentiated effector memory CD45RA+ cells were excluded by CCR7 positive selection of CD45RO-negative cells. This sample was taken from a study of shared clonotypes between healthy human individuals. The study, taken as a whole, reports: Larger estimated richness was generally seen in naive subsets than in memory subsets.

This CDR3 has 16 residues. Germline CDR1 SGDLS, CDR2 YYNGEE. The V end was cut by 3 bases, the J end by 3 bases, with 18 bases between. The assay was immunoSEQ multiplex PCR, and TCRdb's table has in-frame clones only and misses some. The table has a few million clones, 90% to 95% seen once; the top ten hold around 1.7%. The J gene is TRBJ2-5, the V gene TRBV9, with D tentatively TRBD1 (6 bases). The TCR comes from a man between 18 and 29 years old in good health. Some clones in this sample may be carry-over from other donors' samples. Sequences were obtained from naive CD8+ T cells from PBMCs. The CDR3 sequence: CASSETGTLPEETQYF. The DNA for the CDR3 is TGTGCCAGCAGCGAAACCGGGACACTCCCCGAAGAGACCCAGTACTTC.